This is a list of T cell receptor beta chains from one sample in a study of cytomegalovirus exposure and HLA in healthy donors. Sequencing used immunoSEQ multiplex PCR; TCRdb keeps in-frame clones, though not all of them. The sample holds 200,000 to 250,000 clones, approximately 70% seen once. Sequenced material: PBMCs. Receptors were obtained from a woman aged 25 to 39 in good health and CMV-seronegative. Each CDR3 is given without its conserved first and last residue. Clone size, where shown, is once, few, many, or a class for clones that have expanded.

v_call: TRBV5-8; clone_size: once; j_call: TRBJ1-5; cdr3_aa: ASSFAQGSQPQH
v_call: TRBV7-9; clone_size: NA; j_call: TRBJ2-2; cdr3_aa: ASSQEPPGQLNTGELF
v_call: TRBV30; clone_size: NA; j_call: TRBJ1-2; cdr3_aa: AWTLGDSSDYGYT
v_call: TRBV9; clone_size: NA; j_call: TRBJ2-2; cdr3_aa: ASKEGAGAGELF
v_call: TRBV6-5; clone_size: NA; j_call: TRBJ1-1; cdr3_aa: ASSRTDLHTEAF
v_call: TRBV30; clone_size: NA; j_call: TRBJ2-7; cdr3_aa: AWSAYGTPTYEQY
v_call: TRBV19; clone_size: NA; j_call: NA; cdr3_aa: ASSSPGHTYEQY
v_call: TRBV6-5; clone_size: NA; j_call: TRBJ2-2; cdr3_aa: ASSSTGELF
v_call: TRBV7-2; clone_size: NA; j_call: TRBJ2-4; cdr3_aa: ASSFPRTGGGNIQY
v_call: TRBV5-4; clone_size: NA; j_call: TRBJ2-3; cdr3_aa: ASRTNPSTDTQY
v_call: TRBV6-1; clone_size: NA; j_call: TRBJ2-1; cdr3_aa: ASSPTYGSNEQF
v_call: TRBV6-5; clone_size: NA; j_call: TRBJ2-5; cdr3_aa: ASSNPGGETQY
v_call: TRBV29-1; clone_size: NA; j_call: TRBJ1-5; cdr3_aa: SLPLSSQNVEQPQH
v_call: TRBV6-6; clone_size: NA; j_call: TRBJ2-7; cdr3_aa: ASSYFGGASYEQY
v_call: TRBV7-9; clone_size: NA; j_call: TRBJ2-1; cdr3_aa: ASRSPGQSNNEQF
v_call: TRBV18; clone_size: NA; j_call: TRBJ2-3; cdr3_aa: ASATGPTDTQY
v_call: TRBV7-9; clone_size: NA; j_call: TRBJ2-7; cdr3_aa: ASSLAAGGTGEQY
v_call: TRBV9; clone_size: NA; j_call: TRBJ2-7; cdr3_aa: ASSVGASGSYEQY
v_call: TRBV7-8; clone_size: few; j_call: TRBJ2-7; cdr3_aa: ASSFTSGTYEQY
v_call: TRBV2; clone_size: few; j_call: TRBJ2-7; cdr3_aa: ASSEGSGSYEQY
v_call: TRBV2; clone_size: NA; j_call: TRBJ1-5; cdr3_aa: ASSSHSGQPQH
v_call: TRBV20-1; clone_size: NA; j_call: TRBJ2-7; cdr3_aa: SASGLGEQY
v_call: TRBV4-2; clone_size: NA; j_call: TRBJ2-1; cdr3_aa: ASSQGGGGRYEQF
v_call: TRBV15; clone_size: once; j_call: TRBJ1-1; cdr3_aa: ATSRDYGQVNTEAF
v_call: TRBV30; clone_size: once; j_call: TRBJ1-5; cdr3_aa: AWSGPGRSNQPQH
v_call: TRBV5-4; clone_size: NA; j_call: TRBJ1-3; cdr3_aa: ASSLAVPMGGNTIY
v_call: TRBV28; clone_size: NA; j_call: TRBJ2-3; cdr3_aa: ASSIREPDTQY
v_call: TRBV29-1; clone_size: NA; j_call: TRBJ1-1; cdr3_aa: SVGGTGVAEAF
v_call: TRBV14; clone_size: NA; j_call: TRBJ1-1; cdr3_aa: ASSQDSSTGTEAF
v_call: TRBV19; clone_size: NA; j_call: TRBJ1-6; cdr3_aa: DSSIDPTPGRNSPLH
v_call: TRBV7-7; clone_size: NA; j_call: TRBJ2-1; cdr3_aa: ASSSGPGNEQF
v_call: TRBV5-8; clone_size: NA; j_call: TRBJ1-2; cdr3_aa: ASSPLWETNYGYT
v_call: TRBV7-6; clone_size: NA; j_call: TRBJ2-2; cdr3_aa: ASSPGTSGGYTGELF
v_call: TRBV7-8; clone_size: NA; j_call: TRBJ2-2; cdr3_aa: ASSLRGGSGNTGELF
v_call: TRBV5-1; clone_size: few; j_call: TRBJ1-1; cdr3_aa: ASSRVMNTEAF
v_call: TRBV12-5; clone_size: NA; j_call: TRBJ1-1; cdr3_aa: ASGLVAGMQNTEAF
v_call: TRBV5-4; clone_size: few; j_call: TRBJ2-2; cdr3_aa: ASSLGLAGRRRAGELF
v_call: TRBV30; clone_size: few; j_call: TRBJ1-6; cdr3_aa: AWMGDTISPLH
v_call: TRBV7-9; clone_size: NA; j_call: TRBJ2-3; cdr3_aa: ASSQTGGPGTDTQY
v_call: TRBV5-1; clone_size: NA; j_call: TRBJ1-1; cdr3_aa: ASSWSRGGNTEAF
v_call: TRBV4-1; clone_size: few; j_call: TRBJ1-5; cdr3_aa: ASSQRGTGPWPQH
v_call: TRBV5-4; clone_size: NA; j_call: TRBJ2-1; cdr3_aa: ASSRSNNEQF
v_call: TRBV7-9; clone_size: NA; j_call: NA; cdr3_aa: ASSLMGAENEQF